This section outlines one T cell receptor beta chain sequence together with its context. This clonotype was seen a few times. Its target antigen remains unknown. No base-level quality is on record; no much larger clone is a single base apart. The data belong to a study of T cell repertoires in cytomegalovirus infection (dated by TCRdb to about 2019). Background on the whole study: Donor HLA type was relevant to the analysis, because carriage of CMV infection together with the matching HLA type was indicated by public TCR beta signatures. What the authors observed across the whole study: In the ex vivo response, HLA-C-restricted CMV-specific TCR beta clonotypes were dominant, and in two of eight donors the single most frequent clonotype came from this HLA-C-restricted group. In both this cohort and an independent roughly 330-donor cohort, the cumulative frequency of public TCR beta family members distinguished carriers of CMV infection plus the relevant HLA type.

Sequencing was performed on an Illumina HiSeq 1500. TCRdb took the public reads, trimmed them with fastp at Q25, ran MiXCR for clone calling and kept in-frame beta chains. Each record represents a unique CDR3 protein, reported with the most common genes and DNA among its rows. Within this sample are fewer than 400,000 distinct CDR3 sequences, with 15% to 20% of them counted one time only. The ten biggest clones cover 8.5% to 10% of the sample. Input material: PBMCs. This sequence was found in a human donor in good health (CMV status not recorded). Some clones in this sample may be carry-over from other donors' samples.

The sequence in DNA is TGTGCCAGCAGCTTATCTACAAGGCCCCTCTTTTGGTACTTC. This translates into CASSLSTRPLFWYF. Rearrangement joined TRBV11-2 to TRBJ2-4; the D gene remains uncertain. Inclusive of the bounding cysteine and phenylalanine, the CDR3 is 14 residues long. Just CDR3 DNA is preserved here, 42 bases in frame from base 1. V and J lose 2 bases and 15 bases, and a span of 20 bases separates them. The germline V gene yields SGHAT for CDR1 and FQNNGV for CDR2.